This entry concerns a single T cell receptor (beta chain). Its recognized antigen is unknown. No qualities accompany the bases; no much larger clone lies one base away. Genomic DNA was extracted from sorted cells using the Qiagen DNeasy Kit. TCR beta chain deep sequencing was performed on the immunoSEQ platform. The authors processed their data as follows. Repertoire data analysis was performed with the immunoSEQ Analyzer software. Imported from immuneACCESS, the table was reduced by TCRdb to in-frame sequences with V and J called. These copies leave out some clones; in studies compared against another copy, an unresolved V gene accounts for under half, and the cause of the remainder is not known. V, J and clone size are those of that table, while D and trimming were read from the DNA. A total of about 23,000 clones appear in this sample, 84% of them only once. The ten most abundant clones make up approximately 28% of the sample.

The sample's treatment or condition label, decoded: AdE1-LMPpoly-expanded autologous EBV-specific T-cell therapy followed by anti-PD-1 nivolumab. Including cysteine and phenylalanine, the CDR3 has 16 amino acids. CDR3 DNA is the only sequence kept; it has 48 bases, read in frame from the first base. For CDR1 and CDR2, the germline V gene lists SGHRS and YFSETQ. Germline trimming: 4 bases from V, 6 bases from J; junction bases outside gene matches: 13. This record comes from a study of EBV T-cell therapy then PD-1 blockade in nasopharyngeal carcinoma (dated by TCRdb to 2020 to 2023). Sequencing used CD8+ T cells from blood, obtained around day 65 from a patient whose treatment included autologous EBV-specific T cells and nivolumab. The source of this sequence is a man aged 40-49 years with nasopharyngeal carcinoma. In this chain, TRBV5-1 is recombined with TRBJ2-3, with 8 bases aligning to TRBD1. CDR3 region: CASSTWDRPLMDTQYF. The nucleotides are TGCGCCAGCAGCACGTGGGACAGGCCGTTAATGGATACGCAGTATTTT.